This is a list of T cell receptor beta chains from one sample in a study of OX40 agonist ivuxolimab in advanced cancers. Method: immunoSEQ multiplex PCR; TCRdb's copy keeps in-frame clones and lacks some. The sample yields 60,000 to 85,000 clones, approximately 87% seen once. The specimen was CD4+ or CD8+ T cells sorted from blood, collected in a trial of the OX40 agonist ivuxolimab. The receptors come from an adult with an advanced solid tumor such as melanoma, head and neck, liver or kidney cancer. CDR3s include the opening cysteine and the closing phenylalanine or tryptophan. Each record gives: D gene, V gene, J gene, clone size, CDR3 DNA, CDR3 protein. A D gene is named only where the DNA matches it firmly. Rows give clone size only sometimes, using once, few, many, or a class for an expanded clone.

D gene: .; V gene: TRBV19; J gene: TRBJ2-3; clone size: .; CDR3 DNA: TGTGCCAGTAGTATAGGAGAAAGCACAGATACGCAGTATTTT; CDR3 protein: CASSIGESTDTQYF
D gene: .; V gene: TRBV4-3; J gene: TRBJ2-4; clone size: .; CDR3 DNA: TGCGCCAGCAGCCAAGATCGGGACTCGCCGGCAACCAAAAACATTCAGTACTTC; CDR3 protein: CASSQDRDSPATKNIQYF
D gene: .; V gene: TRBV5-1; J gene: TRBJ2-3; clone size: .; CDR3 DNA: TGCGCCAGCAGCTTGGTCGCGACAGGGACTAGCACAGATACGCAGTATTTT; CDR3 protein: CASSLVATGTSTDTQYF
D gene: TRBD1; V gene: TRBV28; J gene: TRBJ2-7; clone size: .; CDR3 DNA: TGTGCCAGCCGAGACAGGGGGCCTTACGAGCAGTACTTC; CDR3 protein: CASRDRGPYEQYF
D gene: TRBD2; V gene: TRBV9; J gene: TRBJ2-1; clone size: .; CDR3 DNA: TGTGCCAGCAGCGGACTAGCGGGCGATAATGAGCAGTTCTTC; CDR3 protein: CASSGLAGDNEQFF
D gene: .; V gene: TRBV2; J gene: TRBJ2-5; clone size: .; CDR3 DNA: TGTGCCAGCAGTGTAACTCGGGTCACCCAAGAGACCCAGTACTTC; CDR3 protein: CASSVTRVTQETQYF
D gene: .; V gene: TRBV7-2; J gene: TRBJ2-6; clone size: .; CDR3 DNA: TGTGCCAGCAGCTTAGCTACTACAATCTCTGGGGCCAACGTCCTGACTTTC; CDR3 protein: CASSLATTISGANVLTF
D gene: TRBD2; V gene: TRBV7-2; J gene: TRBJ2-3; clone size: .; CDR3 DNA: TGTGCCAGCAGCTTAGGCGGGGGGGGCACAGATACGCAGTATTTT; CDR3 protein: CASSLGGGGTDTQYF
D gene: .; V gene: TRBV5-1; J gene: TRBJ2-1; clone size: once; CDR3 DNA: TGCGCCAGCAAACGGGACACCGACAATGAGCAGTTCTTC; CDR3 protein: CASKRDTDNEQFF
D gene: TRBD2; V gene: TRBV5-1; J gene: TRBJ2-1; clone size: once; CDR3 DNA: TGCGCCAGCATACCGGGACTAGCGGGACTTTACAATGAGCAGTTCTTC; CDR3 protein: CASIPGLAGLYNEQFF
D gene: .; V gene: TRBV9; J gene: TRBJ2-1; clone size: .; CDR3 DNA: TGTGCCAGCAGCGTAGGAACCGGTGAGCAGTTCTTC; CDR3 protein: CASSVGTGEQFF
D gene: TRBD1; V gene: TRBV9; J gene: TRBJ1-3; clone size: .; CDR3 DNA: TGTGCCAGCAGCGTAGCCTCCGGGACAGGGTACTCTGGAAACACCATATATTTT; CDR3 protein: CASSVASGTGYSGNTIYF
D gene: .; V gene: TRBV5-8; J gene: TRBJ2-7; clone size: .; CDR3 DNA: TGTGCCAGCAGGTACAGTATGGCCACCTACGAGCAGTACTTC; CDR3 protein: CASRYSMATYEQYF
D gene: .; V gene: TRBV19; J gene: TRBJ2-6; clone size: .; CDR3 DNA: TGTGCCAGTAGTACAGGGGACCCTGGGGCCAACGTCCTGACTTTC; CDR3 protein: CASSTGDPGANVLTF
D gene: TRBD1; V gene: TRBV7-3; J gene: TRBJ2-7; clone size: once; CDR3 DNA: TGTGCCAGCAGCTTACAGGGGGCCTCCACCTACGAGCAGTACTTC; CDR3 protein: CASSLQGASTYEQYF
D gene: .; V gene: TRBV6-5; J gene: TRBJ1-4; clone size: .; CDR3 DNA: TGTGCCAGCAGTTACTCGACGAGAACTAATGAAAAACTGTTTTTT; CDR3 protein: CASSYSTRTNEKLFF
D gene: TRBD2; V gene: TRBV19; J gene: TRBJ2-3; clone size: .; CDR3 DNA: TGTGCCAGTAGTCCTGCAGCGGGAATCACAGATACGCAGTATTTT; CDR3 protein: CASSPAAGITDTQYF
D gene: .; V gene: TRBV6-1; J gene: TRBJ2-6; clone size: .; CDR3 DNA: TGTGCCAGCAGTGAACAAATAGGTGGCTCTGGGGCCAACGTCCTGACTTTC; CDR3 protein: CASSEQIGGSGANVLTF
D gene: .; V gene: TRBV10-1; J gene: TRBJ2-1; clone size: few; CDR3 DNA: TGCGCCAGCAGTCGTTTGGGGGGCCCGAGCTCCTACAATGAGCAGTTCTTC; CDR3 protein: CASSRLGGPSSYNEQFF
D gene: .; V gene: TRBV28; J gene: TRBJ1-5; clone size: .; CDR3 DNA: TGTGCCATTAACAGAGGAGGGCGTCAGAAAGGGCCCCAGCATTTT; CDR3 protein: CAINRGGRQKGPQHF
D gene: .; V gene: TRBV27; J gene: TRBJ1-6; clone size: .; CDR3 DNA: TGTGCCAGCAACTGGACGGTTAATTCACCCCTCCACTTT; CDR3 protein: CASNWTVNSPLHF
D gene: .; V gene: TRBV13; J gene: TRBJ2-3; clone size: .; CDR3 DNA: TGTGCCAGCAGCTTAGGCGTGGATACGCAGTATTTT; CDR3 protein: CASSLGVDTQYF
D gene: .; V gene: TRBV29-1; J gene: TRBJ2-1; clone size: .; CDR3 DNA: TGCAGCGTTGAAAACGGACCCGAGCAGTTCTTC; CDR3 protein: CSVENGPEQFF
D gene: .; V gene: TRBV9; J gene: TRBJ2-4; clone size: .; CDR3 DNA: TGTGCCAGCAGCGTAGGTCAGGGGCTAGCCAAAAACATTCAGTACTTC; CDR3 protein: CASSVGQGLAKNIQYF
D gene: .; V gene: TRBV4-1; J gene: TRBJ1-1; clone size: .; CDR3 DNA: TGCGCCAGCAGGGGAGTTCTGAGGAACACTGAAGCTTTCTTT; CDR3 protein: CASRGVLRNTEAFF
D gene: .; V gene: TRBV13; J gene: TRBJ2-3; clone size: .; CDR3 DNA: TGTGCCAGCAGCTTAGATTTCCCGTTGGGTGTCGGAGATACGCAGTATTTT; CDR3 protein: CASSLDFPLGVGDTQYF
D gene: .; V gene: TRBV30; J gene: TRBJ2-7; clone size: few; CDR3 DNA: TGTGCCTGGAGTGTGGTAACAGAGCAGTACTTC; CDR3 protein: CAWSVVTEQYF
D gene: .; V gene: TRBV19; J gene: TRBJ1-2; clone size: .; CDR3 DNA: TGTGCCAGTAGCCCACCTCAGCCCAGGGTATGGCAATTAAACTACTATGGCTACACCTTC; CDR3 protein: CASSPPQPRVWQLNYYGYTF
D gene: .; V gene: TRBV6-1; J gene: TRBJ1-3; clone size: .; CDR3 DNA: TGCGTCATATCCCCGGGACGGTCCTCTGGAAACACCATATATTTT; CDR3 protein: CVISPGRSSGNTIYF
D gene: TRBD1; V gene: TRBV9; J gene: TRBJ1-2; clone size: few; CDR3 DNA: TGTGCCAGCAGCACCCTCCTCCAGGGGGACGGCTACACCTTC; CDR3 protein: CASSTLLQGDGYTF
D gene: TRBD1; V gene: TRBV27; J gene: TRBJ1-4; clone size: .; CDR3 DNA: TGTGCCAGCAGTAATCAGGGGGCAAGGGAAAAACTGTTTTTT; CDR3 protein: CASSNQGAREKLFF
D gene: .; V gene: TRBV25-1; J gene: TRBJ1-3; clone size: .; CDR3 DNA: TGTGCCAGCAGTGGAACAGGGAGCTCTGGAAACACCATATATTTT; CDR3 protein: CASSGTGSSGNTIYF
D gene: TRBD1; V gene: TRBV27; J gene: TRBJ2-3; clone size: .; CDR3 DNA: TGTGCCAGCAGGGAGACAGGGCGCACAGATACGCAGTATTTT; CDR3 protein: CASRETGRTDTQYF
D gene: .; V gene: TRBV5-1; J gene: TRBJ2-3; clone size: .; CDR3 DNA: TGCGCCAGCAGAGGAAGCTACGCAGATACGCAGTATTTT; CDR3 protein: CASRGSYADTQYF
D gene: TRBD1; V gene: TRBV30; J gene: TRBJ2-3; clone size: .; CDR3 DNA: TGTGCCTGGGCAACTGGGACAGGGGTTCGCGGGCAGTATTTT; CDR3 protein: CAWATGTGVRGQYF
D gene: .; V gene: TRBV5-1; J gene: TRBJ1-1; clone size: .; CDR3 DNA: TGCGCCAGCAGCTTGGCCGAGGGCTCTGAAGCTTTCTTT; CDR3 protein: CASSLAEGSEAFF
D gene: .; V gene: TRBV10-1; J gene: TRBJ2-2; clone size: .; CDR3 DNA: TGCGCCAGCAGTGGGGGTGTCGGCGGGGAGCTGTTTTTT; CDR3 protein: CASSGGVGGELFF
D gene: .; V gene: TRBV19; J gene: TRBJ1-4; clone size: once; CDR3 DNA: TGTGCCAGTAGTATCGGACAGCACCCTGAAAAACTGTTTTTT; CDR3 protein: CASSIGQHPEKLFF
D gene: TRBD1; V gene: TRBV4-1; J gene: TRBJ1-2; clone size: .; CDR3 DNA: TGCGCCAGCAGCCCGGATGGACAGGGGGCTTTTGGCTACACCTTC; CDR3 protein: CASSPDGQGAFGYTF
D gene: .; V gene: TRBV30; J gene: TRBJ1-2; clone size: .; CDR3 DNA: TGTGCCTGGAAATTCGGAGGTGGAGGCTACACCTTC; CDR3 protein: CAWKFGGGGYTF
D gene: .; V gene: TRBV25-1; J gene: TRBJ1-5; clone size: .; CDR3 DNA: TGTGCCAGCAGTGGGCTCGGGCAGCCCCAGCATTTT; CDR3 protein: CASSGLGQPQHF
D gene: TRBD1; V gene: TRBV10-3; J gene: TRBJ2-7; clone size: .; CDR3 DNA: TGTGCCATCAGTGAGTCAGTATATAAGGGACAGGGAATAGGCGAGCAGTACTTC; CDR3 protein: CAISESVYKGQGIGEQYF
D gene: .; V gene: TRBV14; J gene: TRBJ1-3; clone size: .; CDR3 DNA: TGTGCCAGCAGCCCGCATCGGGGGAACTCTGGAAACACCATATATTTT; CDR3 protein: CASSPHRGNSGNTIYF
D gene: TRBD2; V gene: TRBV7-2; J gene: TRBJ2-1; clone size: .; CDR3 DNA: TGTGCCAGCAGCGCCCGGACTAGCGGGGGGAACAATGAGCAGTTCTTC; CDR3 protein: CASSARTSGGNNEQFF
D gene: .; V gene: TRBV28; J gene: TRBJ2-1; clone size: .; CDR3 DNA: TGTGCCAGCAGTTATAACAGGATCAATGAGCAGTTCTTC; CDR3 protein: CASSYNRINEQFF
D gene: TRBD1; V gene: TRBV6-1; J gene: TRBJ2-7; clone size: .; CDR3 DNA: TGTGCCAGCAGCATCGGACAGGGGGAACTATACGAGCAGTACTTC; CDR3 protein: CASSIGQGELYEQYF
D gene: .; V gene: TRBV18; J gene: TRBJ1-5; clone size: few; CDR3 DNA: TGTGCCAGCTCCCAGGGGAGGGGTAGCAATCAGCCCCAGCATTTT; CDR3 protein: CASSQGRGSNQPQHF
D gene: .; V gene: TRBV11-2; J gene: TRBJ2-5; clone size: .; CDR3 DNA: TGTGCCAGCAGCTTAGATTCGACTTACGGAGAGACCCAGTACTTC; CDR3 protein: CASSLDSTYGETQYF
D gene: .; V gene: TRBV19; J gene: TRBJ2-3; clone size: .; CDR3 DNA: TGTGCCAGTAGGCAACCGGGACGGCCAAAAGGCGCAGATACGCAGTATTTT; CDR3 protein: CASRQPGRPKGADTQYF
D gene: .; V gene: TRBV6-1; J gene: TRBJ1-2; clone size: .; CDR3 DNA: TGTGCCAGCAGTGAACTGGGTGTAAGAACTGGTGGCTACACCTTC; CDR3 protein: CASSELGVRTGGYTF
D gene: .; V gene: TRBV7-2; J gene: TRBJ2-7; clone size: .; CDR3 DNA: TGTGCCAGCAGCTTTACCGGGAGCTACGAGCAGTACTTC; CDR3 protein: CASSFTGSYEQYF
D gene: .; V gene: TRBV5-1; J gene: TRBJ2-7; clone size: few; CDR3 DNA: TGCGCCAGCAGCTCGGCCCTCTCCCCCTCCGAGCAGTACTTC; CDR3 protein: CASSSALSPSEQYF
D gene: .; V gene: TRBV5-1; J gene: TRBJ2-3; clone size: .; CDR3 DNA: TGCGCCAGCAGCTCGACCGGACGGAGCACAGATACGCAGTATTTT; CDR3 protein: CASSSTGRSTDTQYF
D gene: .; V gene: TRBV30; J gene: TRBJ1-1; clone size: many; CDR3 DNA: TGTGCCTGGAATAGTCCGTGGAACACTGAAGCTTTCTTT; CDR3 protein: CAWNSPWNTEAFF
D gene: .; V gene: TRBV5-6; J gene: TRBJ2-6; clone size: .; CDR3 DNA: TGTGCCAGCAGCTTGACTGCCTTTCGGGCTCTGGGGGCCAACGTCCTGACTTTC; CDR3 protein: CASSLTAFRALGANVLTF
D gene: .; V gene: TRBV18; J gene: TRBJ2-6; clone size: .; CDR3 DNA: TGTGCCAGCTCACCAGGAGGGGGCGCGATCAATAGTGGGGCCAACGTCCTGACTTTC; CDR3 protein: CASSPGGGAINSGANVLTF
D gene: TRBD2; V gene: TRBV19; J gene: TRBJ2-7; clone size: once; CDR3 DNA: TGTGCCAGTAGTTCCGGGACTAGTGCCTTCTACGAGCAGTACTTC; CDR3 protein: CASSSGTSAFYEQYF
D gene: .; V gene: TRBV19; J gene: TRBJ2-2; clone size: .; CDR3 DNA: TGTGCCAGTAGTCCGCTTTTTGAGGAATTTAACACCGGGGAGCTGTTTTTT; CDR3 protein: CASSPLFEEFNTGELFF
D gene: .; V gene: TRBV6-5; J gene: TRBJ1-2; clone size: .; CDR3 DNA: TGTGCCAGTACTTCCCGCGAGGCTTACGGAGGCTACACCTTC; CDR3 protein: CASTSREAYGGYTF